These 14 T cell receptor beta chains share one sample of origin, sequenced in a study of cytomegalovirus exposure and HLA in healthy donors. Vbeta (60) and Jbeta (13) primers were used in the PCR. The table came from immunoSEQ multiplex PCR; TCRdb's copy has only in-frame clones and leaves some out. The sample carries 100,000 to 140,000 clones, roughly 82% recorded once. Sequencing was performed on PBMCs. These receptors were taken from a man between 25 and 39 years old in good health and CMV-seropositive.

The chain employs TRBV19 and TRBJ1-2, with TRBD1 identical over 8 bases. Germline assignment: CDR1 LNHDA and CDR2 SQIVND (reference sequence). The CDR3 is made up of 13 amino acids. V was pared by 3 bases and J by 7 bases, with 4 bases of the junction left unmatched. The CDR3 DNA reads as TGTGCCAGTAGTATTAACAGGGGGGGTGGCTACACCTTC. Its translation: CASSINRGGGYTF. Full variable domain (missing parts from reference TRBV19 and TRBJ1-2): DGGITQSPKYLFRKEGQNVTLSCEQNLNHDAMYWYRQDPGQGLRLIYYSQIVNDFQKGDIAEGYSVSREKKESFPLTVTSAQKNPTAFYLCASSINRGGGYTFGSGTRLTVV.

The V call is TRBV5-4, the J call TRBJ2-2; D gene ambiguous. CDR3 length equals 14 residues. The ends were cut back, 4 bases at V and 1 base at J, with 8 bases in the middle. Germline CDR1 reads SGHNT; CDR2 reads YYREEE (reference sequence). The CDR3 bases are TGTGCCAGCAGCCCGGGTGTGAACACCGGGGAGCTGTTTTTT. The encoded protein is CASSPGVNTGELFF.

The chain carries TRBV11-2 and TRBJ2-5, with TRBD2 identical over 10 bases. The CDR3 has 18 amino acids. Germline CDR1 reads SGHAT; CDR2 reads FQNNGV. Trimming took 1 base from V and 5 from J; bases not matched to a gene: 13. The CDR3 protein is CASSLVPSGGPRGETQYF. The CDR3 coding sequence is TGTGCCAGCAGCTTAGTTCCTAGCGGGGGTCCTAGAGGGGAGACCCAGTACTTC. Complete variable domain (other parts from reference TRBV11-2 and TRBJ2-5): EAGVAQSPRYKIIEKRQSVAFWCNPISGHATLYWYQQILGQGPKLLIQFQNNGVVDDSQLPKDRFSAERLKGVDSTLKIQPAKLEDSAVYLCASSLVPSGGPRGETQYFGPGTRLLVL.

The J gene is TRBJ1-1, the V gene TRBV6-5, with a tentative D call TRBD1 (5 bases). The CDR3 spans 16 residues. V was trimmed by 2 bases and J by 0 bases, leaving 13 bases between them. Germline values: CDR1 MNHEY, CDR2 SVGAGI. CDR3 DNA sequence: TGTGCCAGCAGTTACGATGCCGGACACATGAACACTGAAGCTTTCTTT. It codes for CASSYDAGHMNTEAFF.

The count of this clone is one. This chain connects TRBV19 to TRBJ2-7; 8 bases are a match to TRBD1. This CDR3 spans 13 amino acids. The V gene's germline CDR1 is LNHDA and CDR2 SQIVND (reference sequence). Germline trimming cut 6 bases from V and 2 bases from J; bases unmatched to any gene: 3. The CDR3 DNA sequence: TGTGCCAGTAGCGTGACAGGGGCCTACGAGCAGTACTTC. The encoded protein is CASSVTGAYEQYF. The whole variable domain, filled in from reference TRBV19 and TRBJ2-7, reads DGGITQSPKYLFRKEGQNVTLSCEQNLNHDAMYWYRQDPGQGLRLIYYSQIVNDFQKGDIAEGYSVSREKKESFPLTVTSAQKNPTAFYLCASSVTGAYEQYFGPGTRLTVT.

The J gene is TRBJ1-6, the V gene TRBV30; 7 bases match TRBD1. Germline assignment: CDR1 GTSNPN and CDR2 SVGIG (reference sequence). Trimming took 0 bases from V and 5 from J; bases not matched to a gene: 4. The CDR3 totals 15 residues. The CDR3 region has the DNA TGTGCCTGGAGTGTACCGGGGACAGATAATTCACCCCTCCACTTT. Translation: CAWSVPGTDNSPLHF.

The chain carries TRBV7-7 and TRBJ2-6; D remains ambiguous. CDR3 length: 16 residues. Germline V lookup: CDR1 SSHAT, CDR2 FNYEAQ (reference sequence). The V end lost 1 base, the J end lost 0 bases, and 7 bases lay between the germline ends. CDR3 DNA sequence: TGTGCCAGCAGCTTAGACCCAGACTCTGGGGCCAACGTCCTGACTTTC. This codes for CASSLDPDSGANVLTF.

This chain joins TRBV6-5 and TRBJ1-2; possible D gene TRBD1, 6 bases. Germline CDR1 is MNHEY and CDR2 is SVGAGI. The CDR3 has 13 amino acids. V was trimmed by 5 bases and J by 4 bases, leaving 11 bases between them. The CDR3 coding sequence is TGTGCCAGCAGTACCATGACAGGCTATGGCTACACCTTC. As protein: CASSTMTGYGYTF.

The chain uses TRBV5-1 and TRBJ2-4; TRBD2 is a possible D gene (7 bases). The germline CDR1 and CDR2 sequences are SGHRS and YFSETQ. The CDR3 runs to 15 residues. V was pared by 3 bases and J by 8 bases, with 18 bases between. CDR3 DNA sequence: TGCGCCAGCAGCTCACAGGGAGGGTTCATTGACATTCAGTACTTC. Encoded protein: CASSSQGGFIDIQYF.

A note on this clone: A junction end diverges from the germline sequence, so it may reflect a read error. The V call is TRBV7-9, the J call TRBJ2-7; no reliable D call. This CDR3 comprises 12 residues. The germline gives CDR1 SEHNR, CDR2 FQNEAQ (reference sequence). The CDR3 here is CSSSADNYEQYF. CDR3 bases: TGTTCCAGCAGCGCTGACAACTACGAGCAGTACTTC. The full variable domain, its missing parts supplied by reference TRBV7-9 and TRBJ2-7, is DTGVSQNPRHKITKRGQNVTFRCDPISEHNRLYWYRQTLGQGPEFLTYFQNEAQLEKSRLLSDRFSAERPKGSFSTLEIQRTEQGDSAMYLCSSSADNYEQYFGPGTRLTVT.

The chain has TRBV5-6 and TRBJ2-2; D gene uncertain. CDR1 is SGHDT, CDR2 YYEEEE, per germline. The CDR3 sequence is 14 residues long. The V and J ends lost 4 bases and 5 bases respectively, with 12 bases between them. This chain's CDR3 is CASSITDRTGELFF. For the CDR3, the DNA is TGTGCCAGCAGCATTACTGATCGAACCGGGGAGCTGTTTTTT.

The rearrangement uses TRBV4-1 and TRBJ1-3; TRBD1 agrees at 12 bases. The germline CDR1 and CDR2 sequences are MGHRA and YSYEKL. The CDR3 length is 13 residues. After removal of 6 bases from V and 7 bases from J, the junction contained 1 base not matched to a gene. The CDR3 nucleotides are TGCGCCAGCAGGGGACAGGGGGCTAACACCATATATTTT. Translated, it gives CASRGQGANTIYF.

In its sample, this clone was seen once. The gene calls are TRBV12-5 and TRBJ1-1; D is undetermined. Germline CDR1 reads LGHNT; CDR2 reads FRNRAP. With 7 bases removed from V and 5 bases from J, the gap between germline ends came to 14 bases. This CDR3 contains 13 residues. CDR3 in amino acids: CASATIPGTEAFF. The CDR3 bases are TGTGCTAGTGCCACAATACCGGGGACTGAAGCTTTCTTT.

This clone was detected once. The genes are TRBV5-1 and TRBJ1-6; TRBD1 matches at 9 bases. With V trimmed by 3 bases and J by 14 bases, 9 bases remained unmatched. The CDR3 runs 14 residues. CDR1 and CDR2 (germline): SGHRS, YFSETQ. The CDR3 region is CASSSGTGQVALHF. In DNA, the CDR3 is TGCGCCAGCAGCTCCGGGACAGGGCAGGTCGCCCTCCACTTT.